This section outlines one T cell receptor beta chain sequence together with its context. Recruitment covered about 25 US areas and drew participants whose ages spanned roughly 18 to 100 years. Categorization into cohorts depended on clinical history that participants reported. Study processing details: Quantification of nucleated cells was approximated via reference gene primer amplification. TCRdb's table, derived via immunoSEQ multiplex PCR, lists solely in-frame clones and lacks some. Clonal size and the V and J genes are those of that table, whereas D and trimming came from the DNA. The sample holds 250,000 or so clones, approximately 90% seen once. Germline-derived CDR1 and CDR2 are SGDLS and YYNGEE. The CDR3 has 14 amino acids. V lost 2 bases, J lost 3 bases, and 4 bases stayed unmatched. The source of the sample is a study of blood T cell repertoires in COVID-19. On the study more broadly: Specimens from acute and convalescent COVID-19 originated in the United States, Italy and Spain.

This chain uses TRBV9 with TRBJ1-1, with 7 bases that match TRBD1. The sequenced sample consisted of PBMCs or T cells enriched from blood (not recorded which). The sequence was collected from a human donor in a cohort exposed to, infected with or recovered from COVID-19 (not recorded which). The donor label of this sample is uncertain. The CDR3 DNA follows: TGTGCCAGCAGCGTGACGGGACAGCACACTGAAGCTTTCTTT. Its protein is CASSVTGQHTEAFF.